These 10 T cell receptor beta chains were all obtained from the same sample, sequenced in a study of blood T cell repertoires in COVID-19. Generated by immunoSEQ multiplex PCR, the TCRdb table keeps only in-frame clones and is missing some. In the table there are fewer than 600,000 clones, 89% of which are singletons. The specimen sequenced was peripheral blood. Receptors were obtained from a young man with COVID-19, enrolled during active disease.

The V gene is TRBV3-1 (or the pseudogene TRBV3-2), the J gene TRBJ2-7, with a tentative D call TRBD1 (5 bases). Trimming took off 3 bases at V and 6 bases at J, with 12 bases between the two ends. CDR1 and CDR2 from the germline V gene are LGHDT and YNNKEL (reference sequence). The CDR3 totals 13 residues. The CDR3 spells CASSHLGVGEQYF. The CDR3 DNA reads as TGTGCCAGCAGCCATCTAGGGGTTGGCGAGCAGTACTTC.

This chain joins TRBV3-1 (or the pseudogene TRBV3-2) and TRBJ2-5; a possible D gene is TRBD2 (6 bases). The V end was cut by 4 bases, the J end by 1 base, with 10 bases between. The germline CDR1 and CDR2 sequences are LGHDT and YNNKEL (reference sequence). The CDR3 is 14 amino acids. The CDR3 region has the DNA TGTGCCAGCAGCCCTGGACTAACCCAAGAGACCCAGTACTTC. It encodes CASSPGLTQETQYF.

The chain links TRBV7-6 to TRBJ1-5; TRBD1 matches 8 bases. The V gene's germline CDR1 is SGHVS and CDR2 FNYEAQ. Losses at the gene ends were 1 base for V and 1 base for J; bases not matched to a gene: 0. The CDR3 consists of 15 residues. As DNA, the CDR3 is TGTGCCAGCAGCTTAGGGACAGGGAGCAATCAGCCCCAGCATTTT. Residues: CASSLGTGSNQPQHF.

The J gene is TRBJ2-3, the V gene TRBV2; the match to TRBD2 covers 10 bases. After removal of 3 bases from V and 9 bases from J, the junction contained 6 bases not matched to a gene. The CDR3 spans 14 residues. Germline CDR1 SNHLY, CDR2 FYNNEI. The chain's CDR3 is CASSDSSGSYTQYF. The CDR3 DNA is TGTGCCAGCAGTGACTCTAGCGGGAGTTACACGCAGTATTTT.

The genes are TRBV2 and TRBJ1-3, with D maybe TRBD1 (6 bases). The germline V gene encodes CDR1 SNHLY and CDR2 FYNNEI. V lost 5 bases and J 4 bases, leaving 9 bases between the germline ends. The CDR3 is 13 residues long. The CDR3 bases are TGTGCCAGCAGTTCAGACAGGGGAAACACCATATATTTT. Protein sequence: CASSSDRGNTIYF.

This clone was counted a single time. The chain couples TRBV2 to TRBJ2-5; 7 nucleotides match TRBD1. There are 13 residues in the CDR3. Germline V CDR1 and CDR2: SNHLY, FYNNEI. V shed 5 bases and J 12 bases; nucleotides not matched to a gene: 12. DNA of the CDR3: TGTGCCAGCAGTCAAGAGGGGGCCCTTCCTGAGTACTTC. Protein sequence: CASSQEGALPEYF.

The rearrangement joins TRBV19 to TRBJ2-5; the match to TRBD1 covers 10 bases. In germline, CDR1 is LNHDA, CDR2 SQIVND (reference sequence). The CDR3 has 15 residues. Trimming removed 5 bases from V and 1 base from J; junction bases left unmatched: 4. The CDR3 DNA reads as TGTGCCAGTAGTGGGGGGACAGGGGCCCAAGAGACCCAGTACTTC. It translates to CASSGGTGAQETQYF. Filled out from reference TRBV19 and TRBJ2-5, the complete variable domain reads DGGITQSPKYLFRKEGQNVTLSCEQNLNHDAMYWYRQDPGQGLRLIYYSQIVNDFQKGDIAEGYSVSREKKESFPLTVTSAQKNPTAFYLCASSGGTGAQETQYFGPGTRLLVL.

This clone was recorded only once. The rearrangement uses TRBV19 and TRBJ2-3; 9 nucleotides align to TRBD1. CDR1 is LNHDA and CDR2 is SQIVND in the germline V gene (reference sequence). The CDR3 extends over 13 amino acids. J lost 5 bases, V lost 4 bases, and 1 base had no gene match. As DNA, the CDR3 is TGTGCCAGTAGTAGACAGGGGGGAGATACGCAGTATTTT. Its translation: CASSRQGGDTQYF.

The rearrangement joins TRBV7-8 to TRBJ1-5; 9 bases line up with TRBD1. V was pared by 5 bases and J by 4 bases, with 15 bases of the junction left unmatched. Germline values: CDR1 SGHVS, CDR2 FQNEAQ. This CDR3 spans 18 amino acids. The CDR3 is CASSRNRGQGVGNQPQHF. CDR3 coding DNA: TGTGCCAGCAGCCGAAACCGGGGACAGGGAGTCGGTAATCAGCCCCAGCATTTT.

This rearrangement joins TRBV2 to TRBJ2-5; D is perhaps TRBD2 (5 bases). The germline V gene has CDR1 SNHLY and CDR2 FYNNEI. V was clipped by 6 bases and J by 4 bases, with 18 bases between them. This CDR3 is 15 amino acids long. CDR3 DNA sequence: TGTGCCAGCAGCGTCGAGAGAGAGGGTCGAGAGACCCAGTACTTC. Residues: CASSVEREGRETQYF.